One sample yielded the 7 T cell receptor beta chains listed below, sequenced in a study of T cell repertoires in cytomegalovirus infection. Each CDR3 protein gets one entry after TCRdb re-called the reads with MiXCR. The sample shows some 300,000 distinct CDR3 sequences, approximately 8.9% of them seen only once. The sequenced sample consisted of PBMCs. These receptor sequences come from a human donor in good health (CMV status not recorded). Some clones in this sample may be carry-over from other donors' samples.

This clonotype was seen more than once but under ten times. The chain couples TRBV7-9 to TRBJ1-1; D is uncertain. This CDR3 contains 14 residues. Trimming shortened V by 1 base and J by 7 bases, and 13 bases separated the two germline ends. CDR1 and CDR2 (germline): SEHNR, FQNEAQ (reference sequence). The CDR3 protein is CASSLVTTAHEAFF. CDR3 DNA: TGTGCCAGCAGCTTAGTGACAACCGCCCATGAAGCTTTCTTT.

This clonotype has a count of ten or more. The chain couples TRBV11-1 to TRBJ2-2, with D perhaps matching TRBD1 (6 bases). V shed 10 bases and J shed 1 base, with 7 bases lying between them. Per the germline V gene, CDR1 is SGHAT and CDR2 is FQDESV (reference sequence). This CDR3 has 12 amino acids. CDR3 sequence: CATGQNTGELFF. The CDR3 nucleotides are TGTGCCACGGGACAGAACACCGGGGAGCTGTTTTTT.

This clonotype was seen at least ten times. In DNA, the CDR3 is TGCGCCAGCAGCTTGGCCGAAAGGGGGAACTACGAGCAGTACGTC. It encodes CASSLAERGNYEQYV. The V gene is TRBV5-1, the J gene TRBJ2-7, with D possibly being TRBD1 (6 bases). From germline, CDR1 is SGHRS and CDR2 YFSETQ. V was clipped by 0 bases and J by 3 bases, with 13 bases between them. The CDR3 covers 15 residues.

Ten or more counts support this clonotype. The V call is TRBV7-2, the J call TRBJ2-3; D is unclear. CDR3 length equals 15 residues. CDR1 is SGHTA, CDR2 FQGNSA, per germline. V lost 3 bases and J lost 2, with 12 bases in between. The DNA for the CDR3 is TGTGCCAGCAGCTTTTGGGCCTCTAACACAGATACGCAGTATTTT. It is translated as CASSFWASNTDTQYF.

At least ten counts were recorded for this clonotype. The chain combines TRBV11-2 with TRBJ1-3; 7 positions agree with TRBD1. This CDR3 has 14 amino acids. V lost 4 bases and J lost 3; bases outside the gene matches: 3. The germline CDR1 and CDR2 sequences are SGHAT and FQNNGV. DNA for the CDR3: TGTGCCAGCAGCTCTGACAGGGATGGAAACACCATATATTTT. Its protein product is CASSSDRDGNTIYF.

This clonotype was detected only a few times. The J gene is TRBJ1-2, the V gene TRBV6-2 or TRBV6-3, with TRBD1 as a possible D gene (5 bases). V lost 5 bases, J lost 5 bases, and 12 bases lay in between. CDR3 size: 13 residues. The germline CDR1 and CDR2 sequences are MNHEY and SVGEGT. The CDR3 nucleotides are TGTGCCAGCAGTCCTACGAGGGGTTATGGCTACACCTTC. It encodes CASSPTRGYGYTF.

A few counts support this clonotype. This chain joins TRBV5-6 and TRBJ1-2, with D hard to call. Trimming took 2 bases from V and 4 from J, leaving 6 bases between them. There are 12 residues in the CDR3. CDR1 is SGHDT, CDR2 YYEEEE, per germline. CDR3 sequence: CASSFEPYGYTF. As DNA, the CDR3 is TGTGCCAGCAGCTTCGAACCCTATGGCTACACCTTC.